This TCR beta chain was recovered during a study of cytotoxic CD8 clonotypes in ibrutinib-treated CLL. The wider study: Patient counts were about a dozen relapsed/refractory, 15 treatment-naive and 17 to 18 IGHV unmutated. Mean values per sample were around 250,000 productive templates and 94,082 productive rearrangements.

A word on this clone: Its antigen is not known.

Study conclusions and caveats: Sustained-remission and progressing patients had unequal sampling times. At ibrutinib response, clonality increased, and at progression it declined back toward baseline.

Assay: immunoSEQ multiplex PCR; the TCRdb copy retains only in-frame clones and omits some. The sample has approximately 100,000 clones, roughly 57% seen once. The sequence was collected from a human donor with chronic lymphocytic leukemia. Sequencing was performed on PBMCs, taken after 24 months of ibrutinib treatment.

This CDR3 is CASSFVQGVTGELFF. CDR3 DNA sequence: TGTGCCAGCAGCTTTGTCCAGGGGGTAACCGGGGAGCTGTTTTTT. The V gene is TRBV5-6, the J gene TRBJ2-2; 7 nucleotides agree with TRBD1. The germline V gene has CDR1 SGHDT and CDR2 YYEEEE. The CDR3 is 15 amino acids. V was clipped by 2 bases and J by 5 bases; unmatched bases: 6.